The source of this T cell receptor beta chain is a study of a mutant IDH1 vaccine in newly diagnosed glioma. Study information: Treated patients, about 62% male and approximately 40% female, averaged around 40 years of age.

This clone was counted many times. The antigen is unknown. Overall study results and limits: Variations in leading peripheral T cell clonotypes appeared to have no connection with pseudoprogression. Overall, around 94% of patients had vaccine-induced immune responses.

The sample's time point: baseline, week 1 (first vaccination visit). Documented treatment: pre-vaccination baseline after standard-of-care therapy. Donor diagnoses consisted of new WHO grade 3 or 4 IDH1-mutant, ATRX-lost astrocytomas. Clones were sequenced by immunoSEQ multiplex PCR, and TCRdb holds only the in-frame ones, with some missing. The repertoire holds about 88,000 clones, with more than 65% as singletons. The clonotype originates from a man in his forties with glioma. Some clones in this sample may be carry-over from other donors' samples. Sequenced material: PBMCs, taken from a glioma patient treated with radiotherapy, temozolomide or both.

CDR3 residues: CASSISSGDYNEQFF. The CDR3 nucleotides read TGTGCCAGTAGTATCAGTAGCGGGGATTACAATGAGCAGTTCTTC. The V call is TRBV19, the J call TRBJ2-1, with TRBD2 identical over 8 bases. Germline CDR1 LNHDA, CDR2 SQIVND (reference sequence). This CDR3 contains 15 residues. V was pared by 3 bases and J by 4 bases, with 5 bases of the junction left unmatched.